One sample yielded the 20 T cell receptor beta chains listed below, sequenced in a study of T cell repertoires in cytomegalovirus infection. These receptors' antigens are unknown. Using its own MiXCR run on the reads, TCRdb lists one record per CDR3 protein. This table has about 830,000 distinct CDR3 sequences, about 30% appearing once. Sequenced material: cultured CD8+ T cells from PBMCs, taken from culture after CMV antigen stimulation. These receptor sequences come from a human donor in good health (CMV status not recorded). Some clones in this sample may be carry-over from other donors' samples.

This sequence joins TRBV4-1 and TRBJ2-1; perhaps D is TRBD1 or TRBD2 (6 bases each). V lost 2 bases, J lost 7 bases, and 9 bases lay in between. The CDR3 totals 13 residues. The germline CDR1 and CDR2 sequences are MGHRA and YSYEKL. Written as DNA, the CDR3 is TGCGCCAGCAGCCAAATAGGGGGGAATGAGCAGTTCTTC. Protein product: CASSQIGGNEQFF.

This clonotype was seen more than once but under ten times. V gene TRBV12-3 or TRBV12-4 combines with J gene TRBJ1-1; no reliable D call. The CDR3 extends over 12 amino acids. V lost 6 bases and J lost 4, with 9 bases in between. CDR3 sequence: CASSEIITEAFF. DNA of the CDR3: TGTGCCAGCAGCGAAATAATCACTGAAGCTTTCTTT.

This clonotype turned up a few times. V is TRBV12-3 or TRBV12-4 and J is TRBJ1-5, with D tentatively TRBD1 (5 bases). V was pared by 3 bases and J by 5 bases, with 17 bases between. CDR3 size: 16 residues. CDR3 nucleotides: TGTGCCAGCAGTTTCCAGGGTCTCCGGGGGGATCAGCCCCAGCATTTT. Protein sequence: CASSFQGLRGDQPQHF.

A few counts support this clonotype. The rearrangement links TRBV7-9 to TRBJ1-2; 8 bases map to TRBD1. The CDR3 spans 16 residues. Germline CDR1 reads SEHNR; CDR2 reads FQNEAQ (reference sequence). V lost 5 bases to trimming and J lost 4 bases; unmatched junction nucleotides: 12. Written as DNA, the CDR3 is TGTGCCAGCAGCCTTAACCCCCGACAGGGGCTCTATGGCTACACCTTC. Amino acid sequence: CASSLNPRQGLYGYTF.

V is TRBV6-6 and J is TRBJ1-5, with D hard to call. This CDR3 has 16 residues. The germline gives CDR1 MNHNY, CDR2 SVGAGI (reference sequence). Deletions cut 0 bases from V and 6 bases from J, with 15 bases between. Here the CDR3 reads CASSYSDLGAGQPQHF. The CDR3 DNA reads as TGTGCCAGCAGTTACTCGGATCTTGGAGCGGGTCAGCCCCAGCATTTT.

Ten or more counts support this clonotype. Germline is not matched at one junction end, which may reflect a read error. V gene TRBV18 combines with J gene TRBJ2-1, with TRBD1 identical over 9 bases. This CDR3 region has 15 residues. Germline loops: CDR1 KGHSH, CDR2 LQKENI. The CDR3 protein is CATSYWGTGYNEQFF. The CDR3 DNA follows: TGTGCCACCTCATACTGGGGGACAGGGTACAATGAGCAGTTCTTC. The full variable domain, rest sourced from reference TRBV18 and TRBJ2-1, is NAGVMQNPRHLVRRRGQEARLRCSPMKGHSHVYWYRQLPEEGLKFMVYLQKENIIDESGMPKERFSAEFPKEGPSILRIQQVVRGDSAAYFCATSYWGTGYNEQFFGPGTRLTVL.

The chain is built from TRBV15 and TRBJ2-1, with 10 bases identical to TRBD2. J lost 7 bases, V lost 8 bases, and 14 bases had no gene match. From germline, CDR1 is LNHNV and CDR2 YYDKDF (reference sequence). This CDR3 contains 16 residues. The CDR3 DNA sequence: TGTGCCACCGGCCTTGACTACAGCGGGGGGGTTAATGAGCAGTTCTTC. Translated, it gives CATGLDYSGGVNEQFF.

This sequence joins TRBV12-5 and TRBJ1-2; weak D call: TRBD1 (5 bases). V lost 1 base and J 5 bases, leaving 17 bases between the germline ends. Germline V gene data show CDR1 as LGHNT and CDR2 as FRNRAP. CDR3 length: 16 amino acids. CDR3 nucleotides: TGTGCTAGTGGTTTGGGGACGCGGGGACTCGGGTATGGCTACACCTTC. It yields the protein CASGLGTRGLGYGYTF.

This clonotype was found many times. For the CDR3, the DNA is TGTGCCAGCAGCCTTACTAGCGACCACTACGAGCAGTACTTC. It translates to CASSLTSDHYEQYF. This chain uses TRBV7-6 with TRBJ2-7; 7 bases are shared with TRBD2. Germline CDR1 reads SGHVS; CDR2 reads FNYEAQ. The junction had 7 bases not matched to a gene; V was cut back by 5 bases and J by 3 bases. The CDR3 length is 14 residues.

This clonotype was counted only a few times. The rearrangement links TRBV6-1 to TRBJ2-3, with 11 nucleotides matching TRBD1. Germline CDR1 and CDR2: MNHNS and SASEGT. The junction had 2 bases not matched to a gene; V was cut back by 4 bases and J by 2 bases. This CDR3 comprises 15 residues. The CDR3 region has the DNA TGTGCCAGCAGTGGGGACAGGGGGTTCACAGATACGCAGTATTTT. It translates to CASSGDRGFTDTQYF.

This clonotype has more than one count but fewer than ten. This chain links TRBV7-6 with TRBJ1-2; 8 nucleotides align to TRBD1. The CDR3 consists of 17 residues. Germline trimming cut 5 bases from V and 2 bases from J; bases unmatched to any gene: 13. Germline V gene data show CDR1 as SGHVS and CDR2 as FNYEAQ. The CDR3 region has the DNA TGTGCCAGCAGCGCGAGGACAGGGTGGGTCGAAAACTATGGCTACACCTTC. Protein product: CASSARTGWVENYGYTF.

CDR3 in amino acids: CASSLERDTCEQYV. CDR3 in DNA: TGTGCCAGCAGCTTAGAAAGGGACACCTGCGAGCAGTACGTC. This chain links TRBV7-4 with TRBJ2-7; perhaps TRBD1 as D (6 bases). This CDR3 has 14 amino acids. The V and J ends lost 1 base and 6 bases respectively, with 13 bases between them. The germline gives CDR1 SGHVT, CDR2 SQSDAQ.

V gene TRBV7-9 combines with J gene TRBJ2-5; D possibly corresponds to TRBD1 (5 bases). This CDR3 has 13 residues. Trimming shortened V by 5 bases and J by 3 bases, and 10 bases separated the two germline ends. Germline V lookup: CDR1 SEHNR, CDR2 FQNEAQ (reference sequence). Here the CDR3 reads CASSEWTKETQYF. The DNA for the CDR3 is TGTGCCAGCAGCGAGTGGACAAAAGAGACCCAGTACTTC.

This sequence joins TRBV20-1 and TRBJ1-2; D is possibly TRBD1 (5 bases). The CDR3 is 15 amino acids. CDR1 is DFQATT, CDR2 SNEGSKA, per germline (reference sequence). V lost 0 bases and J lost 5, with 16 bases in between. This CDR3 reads CSARDFRGQGYGYTF. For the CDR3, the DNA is TGCAGTGCTAGAGATTTTCGAGGACAAGGATATGGCTACACCTTC.

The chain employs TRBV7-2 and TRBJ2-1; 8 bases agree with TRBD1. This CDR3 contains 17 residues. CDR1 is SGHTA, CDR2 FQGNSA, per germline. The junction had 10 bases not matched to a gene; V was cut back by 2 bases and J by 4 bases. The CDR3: CASSLPRDRPTYNEQFF. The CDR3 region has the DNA TGTGCCAGCAGCTTACCCAGGGACAGGCCTACGTACAATGAGCAGTTCTTC.

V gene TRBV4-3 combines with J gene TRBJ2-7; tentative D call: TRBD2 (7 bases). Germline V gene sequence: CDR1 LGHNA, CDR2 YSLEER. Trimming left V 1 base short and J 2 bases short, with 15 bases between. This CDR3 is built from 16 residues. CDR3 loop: CASSQGATGGPYEQYF. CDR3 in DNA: TGCGCCAGCAGCCAAGGTGCGACGGGGGGCCCCTACGAGCAGTACTTC.

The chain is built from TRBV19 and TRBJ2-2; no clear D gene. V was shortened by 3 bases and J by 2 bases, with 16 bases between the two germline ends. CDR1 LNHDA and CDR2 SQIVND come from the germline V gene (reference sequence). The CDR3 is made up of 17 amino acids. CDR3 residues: CASSIRLIGTNTGELFF. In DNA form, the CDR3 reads TGTGCCAGTAGTATCCGGCTCATCGGTACCAACACCGGGGAGCTGTTTTTT.

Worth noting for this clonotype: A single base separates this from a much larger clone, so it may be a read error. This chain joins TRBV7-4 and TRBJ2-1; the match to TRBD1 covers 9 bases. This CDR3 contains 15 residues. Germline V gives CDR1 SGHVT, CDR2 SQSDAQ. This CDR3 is CANSPLTGGYNEQFF. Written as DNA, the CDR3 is TGTGCCAACAGCCCCTTGACAGGGGGGTACAATGAGCAGTTCTTC. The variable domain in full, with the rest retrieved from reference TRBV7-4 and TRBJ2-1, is GAGVSQSPRYKVAKRGRDVALRCDSISGHVTLYWYRQTLGQGSEVLTYSQSDAQRDKSGRPSGRFSAERPERSVSTLKIQRTEQGDSAVYLCANSPLTGGYNEQFFGPGTRLTVL.

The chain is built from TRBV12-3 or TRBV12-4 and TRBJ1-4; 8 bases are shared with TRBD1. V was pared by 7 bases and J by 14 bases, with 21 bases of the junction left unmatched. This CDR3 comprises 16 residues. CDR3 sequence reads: CASTPTGAAEGNGLFF. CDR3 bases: TGTGCCAGCACTCCGACAGGGGCTGCGGAGGGGAATGGGCTGTTTTTT.

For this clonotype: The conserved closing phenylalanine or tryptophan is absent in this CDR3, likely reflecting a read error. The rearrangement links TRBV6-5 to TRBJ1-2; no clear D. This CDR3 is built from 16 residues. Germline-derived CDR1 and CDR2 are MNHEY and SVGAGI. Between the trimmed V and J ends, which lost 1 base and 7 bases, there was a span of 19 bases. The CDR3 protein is CASSYLMRYDVGGYTL. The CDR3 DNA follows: TGTGCCAGCAGTTACTTAATGAGGTACGACGTCGGTGGCTACACCCTC.